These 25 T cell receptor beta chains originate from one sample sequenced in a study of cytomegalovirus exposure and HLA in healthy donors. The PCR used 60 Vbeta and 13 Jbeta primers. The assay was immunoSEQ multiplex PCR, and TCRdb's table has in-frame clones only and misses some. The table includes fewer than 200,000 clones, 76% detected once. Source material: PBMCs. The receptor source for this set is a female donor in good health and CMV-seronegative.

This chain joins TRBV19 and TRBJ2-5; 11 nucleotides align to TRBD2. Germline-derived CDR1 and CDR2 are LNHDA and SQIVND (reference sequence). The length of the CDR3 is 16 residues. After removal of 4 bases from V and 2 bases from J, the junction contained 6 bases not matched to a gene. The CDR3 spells CASSTWGLAAQETQYF. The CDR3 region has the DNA TGTGCCAGTAGTACGTGGGGACTAGCGGCGCAAGAGACCCAGTACTTC. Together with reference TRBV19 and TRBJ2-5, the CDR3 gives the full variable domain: DGGITQSPKYLFRKEGQNVTLSCEQNLNHDAMYWYRQDPGQGLRLIYYSQIVNDFQKGDIAEGYSVSREKKESFPLTVTSAQKNPTAFYLCASSTWGLAAQETQYFGPGTRLLVL.

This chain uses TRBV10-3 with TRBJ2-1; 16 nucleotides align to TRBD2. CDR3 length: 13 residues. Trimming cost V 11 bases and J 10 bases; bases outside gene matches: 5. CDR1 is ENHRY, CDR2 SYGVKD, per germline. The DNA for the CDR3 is TGTGCCGTCGAGGGACTAGCGGGGGGGGAGCAGTTCTTC. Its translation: CAVEGLAGGEQFF.

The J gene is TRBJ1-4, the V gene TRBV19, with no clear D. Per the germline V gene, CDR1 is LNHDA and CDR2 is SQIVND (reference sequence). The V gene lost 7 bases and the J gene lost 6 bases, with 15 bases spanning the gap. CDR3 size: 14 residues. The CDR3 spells CASNLGRSHEKLFF. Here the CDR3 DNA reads TGTGCCAGTAACTTGGGGAGGTCACATGAAAAACTGTTTTTT. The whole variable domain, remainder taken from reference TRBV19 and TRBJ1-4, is DGGITQSPKYLFRKEGQNVTLSCEQNLNHDAMYWYRQDPGQGLRLIYYSQIVNDFQKGDIAEGYSVSREKKESFPLTVTSAQKNPTAFYLCASNLGRSHEKLFFGSGTQLSVL.

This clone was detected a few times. CDR3 in amino acids: CASSLTGTPSIYGYTF. CDR3 coding DNA: TGTGCCAGTAGCTTAACCGGGACACCTTCGATCTATGGCTACACCTTC. V gene TRBV19 combines with J gene TRBJ1-2, with D perhaps matching TRBD1 (6 bases). CDR1 is LNHDA and CDR2 is SQIVND in the germline V gene (reference sequence). Trimming took 6 bases from V and 4 from J, leaving 21 bases between them. The CDR3 length is 16 residues.

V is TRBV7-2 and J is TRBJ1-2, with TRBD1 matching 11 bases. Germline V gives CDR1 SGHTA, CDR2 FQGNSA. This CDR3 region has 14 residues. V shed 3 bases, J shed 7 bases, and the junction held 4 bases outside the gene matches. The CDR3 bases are TGTGCCAGCAGCTTCCACGGACAGGGGGCTGGCTACACCTTC. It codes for CASSFHGQGAGYTF. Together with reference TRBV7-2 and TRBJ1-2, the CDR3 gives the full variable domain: GAGVSQSPSNKVTEKGKDVELRCDPISGHTALYWYRQSLGQGLEFLIYFQGNSAPDKSGLPSDRFSAERTGGSVSTLTIQRTQQEDSAVYLCASSFHGQGAGYTFGSGTRLTVV.

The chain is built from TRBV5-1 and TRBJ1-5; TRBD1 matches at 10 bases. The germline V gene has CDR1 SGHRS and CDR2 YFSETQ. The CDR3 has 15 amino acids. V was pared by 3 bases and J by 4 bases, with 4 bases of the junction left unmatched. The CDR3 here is CASSWDRGPNQPQHF. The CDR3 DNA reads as TGCGCCAGCAGCTGGGACAGGGGCCCAAATCAGCCCCAGCATTTT.

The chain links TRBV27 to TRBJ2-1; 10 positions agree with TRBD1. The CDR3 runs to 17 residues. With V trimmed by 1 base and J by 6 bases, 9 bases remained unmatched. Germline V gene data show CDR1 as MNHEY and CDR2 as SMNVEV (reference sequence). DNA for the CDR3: TGTGCCAGCAGTTTATTTGGGGACAGGGGCGCGGGCAATGAGCAGTTCTTC. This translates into CASSLFGDRGAGNEQFF.

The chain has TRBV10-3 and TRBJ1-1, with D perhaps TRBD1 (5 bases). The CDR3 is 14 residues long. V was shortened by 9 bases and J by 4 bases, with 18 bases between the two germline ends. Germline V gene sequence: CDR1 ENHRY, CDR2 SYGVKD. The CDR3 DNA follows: TGTGCCATGAAAAGCCAGGGCCGTAGCACTGAAGCTTTCTTT. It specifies CAMKSQGRSTEAFF.

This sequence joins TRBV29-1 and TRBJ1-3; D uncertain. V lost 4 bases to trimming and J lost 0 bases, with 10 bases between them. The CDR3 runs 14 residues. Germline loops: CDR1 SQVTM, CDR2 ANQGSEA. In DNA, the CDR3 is TGCAGCGTTGCCCACGCCAGCTCTGGAAACACCATATATTTT. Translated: CSVAHASSGNTIYF.

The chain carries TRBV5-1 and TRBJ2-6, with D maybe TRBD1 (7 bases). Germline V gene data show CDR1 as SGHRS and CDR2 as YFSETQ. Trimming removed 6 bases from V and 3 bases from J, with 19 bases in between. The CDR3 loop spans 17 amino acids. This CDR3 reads CASTVWPQGGGANVLTF. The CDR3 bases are TGCGCCAGCACGGTCTGGCCCCAGGGGGGTGGGGCCAACGTCCTGACTTTC.

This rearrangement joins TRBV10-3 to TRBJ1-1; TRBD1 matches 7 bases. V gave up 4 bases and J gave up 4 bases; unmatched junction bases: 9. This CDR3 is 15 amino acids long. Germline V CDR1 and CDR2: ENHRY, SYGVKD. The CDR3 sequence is CAISVRGGTVTEAFF. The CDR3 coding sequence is TGTGCCATCAGTGTCCGTGGTGGGACAGTCACTGAAGCTTTCTTT.

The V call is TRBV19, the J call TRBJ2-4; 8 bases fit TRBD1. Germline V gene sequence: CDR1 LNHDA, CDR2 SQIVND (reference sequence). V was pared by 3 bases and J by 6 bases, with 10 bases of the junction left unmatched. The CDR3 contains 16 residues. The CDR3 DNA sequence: TGTGCCAGTAGTATCGGTCGGCAGGGGGCGAGAAACATTCAGTACTTC. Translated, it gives CASSIGRQGARNIQYF. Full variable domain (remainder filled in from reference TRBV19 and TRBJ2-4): DGGITQSPKYLFRKEGQNVTLSCEQNLNHDAMYWYRQDPGQGLRLIYYSQIVNDFQKGDIAEGYSVSREKKESFPLTVTSAQKNPTAFYLCASSIGRQGARNIQYFGAGTRLSVL.

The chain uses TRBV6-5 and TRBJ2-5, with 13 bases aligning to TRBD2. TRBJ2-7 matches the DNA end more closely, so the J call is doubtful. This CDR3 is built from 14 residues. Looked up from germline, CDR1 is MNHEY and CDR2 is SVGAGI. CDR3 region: CASTRTSGSGEQYF. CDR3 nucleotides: TGTGCCAGCACCCGGACTAGCGGGAGTGGCGAGCAGTACTTC.

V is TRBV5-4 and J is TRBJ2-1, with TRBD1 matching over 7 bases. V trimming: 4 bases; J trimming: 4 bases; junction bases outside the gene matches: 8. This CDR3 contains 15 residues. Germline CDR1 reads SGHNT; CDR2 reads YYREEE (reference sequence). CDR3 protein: CASSQPSTGYNEQFF. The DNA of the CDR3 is TGTGCCAGCAGCCAACCCTCGACAGGGTACAATGAGCAGTTCTTC.

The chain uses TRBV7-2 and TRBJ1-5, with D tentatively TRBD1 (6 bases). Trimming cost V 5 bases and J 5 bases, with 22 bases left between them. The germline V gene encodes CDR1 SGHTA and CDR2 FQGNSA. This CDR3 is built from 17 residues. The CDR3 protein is CASSPGEGEGVYQPQHF. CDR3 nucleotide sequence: TGTGCCAGCAGCCCAGGGGAAGGTGAAGGTGTTTATCAGCCCCAGCATTTT.

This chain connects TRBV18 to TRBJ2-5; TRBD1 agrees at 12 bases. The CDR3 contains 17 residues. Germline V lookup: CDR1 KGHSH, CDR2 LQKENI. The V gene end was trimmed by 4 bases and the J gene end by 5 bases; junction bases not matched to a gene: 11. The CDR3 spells CASSRSRDRGRWETQYF. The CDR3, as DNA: TGTGCCAGCTCACGTTCCCGGGACAGGGGGCGCTGGGAGACCCAGTACTTC.

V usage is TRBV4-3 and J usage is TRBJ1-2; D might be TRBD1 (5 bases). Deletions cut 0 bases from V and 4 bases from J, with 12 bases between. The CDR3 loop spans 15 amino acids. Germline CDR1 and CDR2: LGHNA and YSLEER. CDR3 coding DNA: TGCGCCAGCAGCCAAGAAAAGGCAGGGTCCTATGGCTACACCTTC. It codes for CASSQEKAGSYGYTF.

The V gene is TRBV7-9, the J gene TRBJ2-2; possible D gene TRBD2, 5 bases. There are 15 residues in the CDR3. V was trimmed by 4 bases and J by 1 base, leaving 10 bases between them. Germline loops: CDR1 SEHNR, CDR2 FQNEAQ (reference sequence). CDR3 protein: CASSSGLKNTGELFF. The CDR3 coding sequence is TGTGCCAGCAGCTCCGGACTTAAGAACACCGGGGAGCTGTTTTTT.

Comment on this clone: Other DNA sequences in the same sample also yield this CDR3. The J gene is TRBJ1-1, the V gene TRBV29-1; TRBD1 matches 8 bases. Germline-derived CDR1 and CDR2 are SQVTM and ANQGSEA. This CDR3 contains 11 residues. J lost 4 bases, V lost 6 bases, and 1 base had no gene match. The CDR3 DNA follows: TGCAGCGTCACAGGGGGCACTGAAGCTTTCTTT. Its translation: CSVTGGTEAFF.

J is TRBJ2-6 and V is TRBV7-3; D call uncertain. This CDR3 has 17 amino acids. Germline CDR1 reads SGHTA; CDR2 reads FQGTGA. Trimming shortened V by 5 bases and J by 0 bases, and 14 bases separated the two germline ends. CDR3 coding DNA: TGTGCCAGCAGCCCCCGCCCTCGAGACTCTGGGGCCAACGTCCTGACTTTC. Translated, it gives CASSPRPRDSGANVLTF.

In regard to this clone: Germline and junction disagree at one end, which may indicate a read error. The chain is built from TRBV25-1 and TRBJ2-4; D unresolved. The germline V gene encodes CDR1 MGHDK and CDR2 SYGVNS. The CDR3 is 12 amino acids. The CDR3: CASSVGLNSQYF. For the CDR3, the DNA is TGTGCCAGCAGTGTTGGGTTGAACAGTCAGTACTTC.

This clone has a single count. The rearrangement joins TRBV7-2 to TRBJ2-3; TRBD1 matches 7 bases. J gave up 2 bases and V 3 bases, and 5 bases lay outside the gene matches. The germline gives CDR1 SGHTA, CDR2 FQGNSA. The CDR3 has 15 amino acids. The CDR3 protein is CASSFRTGPTDTQYF. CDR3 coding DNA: TGTGCCAGCAGCTTTAGGACAGGACCCACAGATACGCAGTATTTT.

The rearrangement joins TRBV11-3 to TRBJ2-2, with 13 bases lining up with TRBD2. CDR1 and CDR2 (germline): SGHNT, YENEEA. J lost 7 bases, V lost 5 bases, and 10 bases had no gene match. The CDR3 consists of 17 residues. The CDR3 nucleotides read TGTGCCAGCAGCGACGGGACTAGCGGGGATGGGGTCGGGGAGCTGTTTTTT. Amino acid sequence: CASSDGTSGDGVGELFF.

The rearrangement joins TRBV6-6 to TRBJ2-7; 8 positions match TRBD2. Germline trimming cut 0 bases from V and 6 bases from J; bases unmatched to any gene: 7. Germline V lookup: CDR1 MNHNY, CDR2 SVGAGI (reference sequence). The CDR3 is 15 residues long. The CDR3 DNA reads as TGTGCCAGCAGTTACTCGATATCGGGGGGGGCCGAGCAGTACTTC. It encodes CASSYSISGGAEQYF.

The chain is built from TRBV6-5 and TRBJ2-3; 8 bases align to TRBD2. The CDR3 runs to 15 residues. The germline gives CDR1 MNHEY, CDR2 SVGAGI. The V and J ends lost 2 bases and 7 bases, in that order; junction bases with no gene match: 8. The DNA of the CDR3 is TGTGCCAGCAGTTACGAGCGGGGGCCAACCCATACGCAGTATTTT. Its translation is CASSYERGPTHTQYF.